This passage covers 21 T cell receptor beta chains from one sample sequenced in a study of Ad26.COV2.S vaccination and SARS-CoV-2 variants. Data came from immunoSEQ multiplex PCR; TCRdb stores just in-frame clones and leaves some out. Among about 350,000 clones listed, about 86% were seen once. Documented treatment: around 19 received Ad26.COV2.S at low or high dose, single or two shots; several received placebo; per-sample allocation not given. Sampling occurred on day 63 after the first vaccine or placebo injection. The sequences come from peripheral blood, collected in a trial of Ad26.COV2.S vaccine versus placebo. The receptors stem from a person aged 18 to 59 who received the Ad26.COV2.S COVID-19 vaccine or a placebo.

Worth noting for this clone: Other nucleotide sequences in the sample specify the same CDR3. The chain recombines TRBV5-6 with TRBJ2-7; TRBD1 agrees at 10 bases. V was pared by 5 bases and J by 4 bases, with 3 bases of the junction left unmatched. The CDR3 extends over 13 amino acids. Germline CDR1 is SGHDT and CDR2 is YYEEEE. The DNA for the CDR3 is TGTGCCAGCAGTCGGGACAGGGGATACGAGCAGTACTTC. Translated: CASSRDRGYEQYF.

This sequence joins TRBV7-9 and TRBJ2-5; D possibly uses TRBD1 or TRBD2 (6 bases each). Trimming took off 2 bases at V and 5 bases at J, with 12 bases between the two ends. The germline V gene has CDR1 SEHNR and CDR2 FQNEAQ (reference sequence). The CDR3 runs 14 residues. The CDR3 loop is CASSLWGAGETQYF. The CDR3 nucleotides are TGTGCCAGCAGCTTATGGGGGGCGGGGGAGACCCAGTACTTC. Full variable domain (outside the CDR3, taken from reference TRBV7-9 and TRBJ2-5): DTGVSQNPRHKITKRGQNVTFRCDPISEHNRLYWYRQTLGQGPEFLTYFQNEAQLEKSRLLSDRFSAERPKGSFSTLEIQRTEQGDSAMYLCASSLWGAGETQYFGPGTRLLVL.

The rearrangement joins TRBV9 to TRBJ1-4; D not resolved. CDR1 and CDR2 from the germline V gene are SGDLS and YYNGEE. V gave up 3 bases and J gave up 8 bases, with 14 bases separating them. The CDR3 is 14 amino acids. The DNA of the CDR3 is TGTGCCAGCAGCGATGGGCCAAGCTGGGAAAAACTGTTTTTT. Translation gives CASSDGPSWEKLFF.

This clone was detected only a few times. V and J are TRBV5-1 and TRBJ2-7, with TRBD1 identical over 9 bases. Germline values: CDR1 SGHRS, CDR2 YFSETQ. The CDR3 contains 14 residues. V shed 3 bases, J shed 2 bases, and the junction held 3 bases outside the gene matches. In nucleotides, the CDR3 is TGCGCCAGCAGCTCGGGACAGGGCCCCTACGAGCAGTACTTC. It yields the protein CASSSGQGPYEQYF.

The genes are TRBV10-3 and TRBJ2-5; 11 bases agree with TRBD2. CDR3 length equals 15 residues. The junction had 12 bases not matched to a gene; V was cut back by 11 bases and J by 4 bases. Per the germline V gene, CDR1 is ENHRY and CDR2 is SYGVKD. CDR3 nucleotide sequence: TGTGCCGCCAGAGGGACTAGCGGTCCGGGAGAGACCCAGTACTTC. This codes for CAARGTSGPGETQYF.

This clone was seen a few times. The rearrangement links TRBV4-1 to TRBJ2-7, with D tentatively TRBD1 or TRBD2 (6 bases each). Germline V lookup: CDR1 MGHRA, CDR2 YSYEKL. Trimming shortened V by 0 bases and J by 4 bases, and 16 bases separated the two germline ends. The CDR3 runs 16 residues. The CDR3 protein is CASSQDKVQGRYEQYF. CDR3 coding DNA: TGCGCCAGCAGCCAAGATAAGGTTCAGGGGAGGTACGAGCAGTACTTC.

The rearrangement uses TRBV18 and TRBJ2-3, with D uncertain. The CDR3 contains 16 residues. Germline values: CDR1 KGHSH, CDR2 LQKENI. Trimming took off 3 bases at V and 2 bases at J, with 15 bases between the two ends. The DNA of the CDR3 is TGTGCCAGCTCACCCCCCGTGGCGGCCCTCACAGATACGCAGTATTTT. It specifies CASSPPVAALTDTQYF.

The rearrangement uses TRBV3-1 (or the pseudogene TRBV3-2) and TRBJ1-1; tentatively, D is TRBD1 (6 bases). Germline CDR1 reads LGHDT; CDR2 reads YNNKEL (reference sequence). V gave up 4 bases and J gave up 10 bases, with 16 bases separating them. The CDR3 sequence is 13 residues long. In nucleotides, the CDR3 is TGTGCCAGCAGCCGGGCACTGCAGGGGAGAGCTTTCTTT. It encodes CASSRALQGRAFF.

The table lists this clone with a few counts. The rearrangement links TRBV4-3 to TRBJ2-2; 8 positions agree with TRBD1. CDR1 is LGHNA, CDR2 YSLEER, per germline. The CDR3 is made up of 15 amino acids. The ends lost 8 bases at V and 1 base at J; junction bases unmatched: 6. CDR3 loop: CASRGDRLNTGELFF. CDR3 nucleotide sequence: TGCGCCAGCCGTGGGGACAGGCTGAACACCGGGGAGCTGTTTTTT.

This chain joins TRBV6-1 and TRBJ1-2, with no clear D. The ends were cut back, 0 bases at V and 0 bases at J, with 8 bases in the middle. Germline values: CDR1 MNHNS, CDR2 SASEGT. CDR3 length equals 15 residues. CDR3 in amino acids: CASSEAQLANYGYTF. CDR3 bases: TGTGCCAGCAGTGAAGCGCAGCTCGCTAACTATGGCTACACCTTC.

V gene TRBV28 combines with J gene TRBJ1-4; a weak D match, TRBD1 (5 bases). Trimming shortened V by 2 bases and J by 0 bases, and 7 bases separated the two germline ends. The CDR3 loop spans 15 amino acids. CDR1 MDHEN and CDR2 SYDVKM come from the germline V gene. CDR3 sequence (DNA): TGTGCCAGCAGTTTAGAGGGGCCAACTAATGAAAAACTGTTTTTT. This sequence encodes CASSLEGPTNEKLFF.

The V call is TRBV28, the J call TRBJ1-2, with a tentative D call TRBD1 (5 bases). The CDR3 is 15 amino acids. Germline loops: CDR1 MDHEN, CDR2 SYDVKM. V dropped 5 bases and J dropped 0 bases, with 13 bases sitting between them. The CDR3 here is CASSVGTAPNYGYTF. In DNA form, the CDR3 reads TGTGCCAGCAGTGTCGGGACTGCTCCTAACTATGGCTACACCTTC.

The chain has TRBV24-1 and TRBJ2-1; 7 nucleotides match TRBD1. This CDR3 region has 16 residues. The V gene's germline CDR1 is KGHDR and CDR2 SFDVKD. J was trimmed by 2 bases and V by 4 bases; bases with no gene match: 7. DNA of the CDR3: TGTGCCACCAGTGACTACAGGGGAAGCACCTACAATGAGCAGTTCTTC. It yields the protein CATSDYRGSTYNEQFF.

With respect to this clone: Other DNA sequences from this sample encode an identical CDR3 as well. V gene TRBV9 combines with J gene TRBJ1-3; D is unresolved. This CDR3 is 13 amino acids long. Per the germline V gene, CDR1 is SGDLS and CDR2 is YYNGEE. Trimming took 2 bases from V and 3 from J, leaving 6 bases between them. CDR3 DNA: TGTGCCAGCAGCGTGGGCGATGGAAACACCATATATTTT. As protein: CASSVGDGNTIYF.

The chain couples TRBV11-2 to TRBJ2-3; the D is unclear. The ends were cut back, 1 base at V and 0 bases at J, with 11 bases in the middle. Germline V gene sequence: CDR1 SGHAT, CDR2 FQNNGV. CDR3 size: 16 residues. The DNA for the CDR3 is TGTGCCAGCAGCTTAGGCAGGCTAAGGAGCACAGATACGCAGTATTTT. Its protein is CASSLGRLRSTDTQYF.

The chain is built from TRBV2 and TRBJ1-2; no reliable D call. This CDR3 spans 12 amino acids. The germline V gene has CDR1 SNHLY and CDR2 FYNNEI. Trimming took off 7 bases at V and 4 bases at J, with 10 bases between the two ends. CDR3 sequence (DNA): TGTGCCAGCAAAAGAGATCGCTATGGCTACACCTTC. It codes for CASKRDRYGYTF.

This clone appeared once. The V call is TRBV6-5, the J call TRBJ1-5, with D unclear. Per the germline V gene, CDR1 is MNHEY and CDR2 is SVGAGI. Trimming left V 1 base short and J 1 base short, with 8 bases between. The CDR3 sequence is 15 residues long. The CDR3 is CASSYFAESNQPQHF. In DNA, the CDR3 is TGTGCCAGCAGTTACTTCGCTGAGAGCAATCAGCCCCAGCATTTT.

The rearrangement links TRBV19 to TRBJ1-4; 11 bases are a match to TRBD1. The germline gives CDR1 LNHDA, CDR2 SQIVND (reference sequence). CDR3 length: 16 amino acids. V gave up 3 bases and J gave up 8 bases; unmatched junction bases: 8. CDR3 amino acids: CASSIGQGAVLEKLFF. The CDR3 coding sequence is TGTGCCAGTAGTATCGGACAGGGGGCTGTTCTGGAAAAACTGTTTTTT.

J is TRBJ2-7 and V is TRBV7-2, with 10 bases matching TRBD2. The trim removed 8 bases at V and 6 bases at J, leaving 7 bases unmatched. The V gene's germline CDR1 is SGHTA and CDR2 FQGNSA. The CDR3 covers 13 residues. For the CDR3, the DNA is TGTGCCAGCCGTCTAGCGGGGGCCATCGAGCAGTACTTC. Translating it yields CASRLAGAIEQYF.

This chain links TRBV5-1 with TRBJ2-2; 9 bases map to TRBD1. This CDR3 comprises 12 residues. Germline trimming cut 9 bases from V and 6 bases from J; bases unmatched to any gene: 3. In germline, CDR1 is SGHRS, CDR2 YFSETQ. The CDR3 spells CATRTGAGELFF. The DNA of the CDR3 is TGCGCCACCAGGACAGGGGCCGGGGAGCTGTTTTTT.

The chain recombines TRBV7-9 with TRBJ2-3; no definite D call. This CDR3 contains 13 residues. CDR1 and CDR2 from the germline V gene are SEHNR and FQNEAQ (reference sequence). Trimming left V 5 bases short and J 2 bases short, with 8 bases between. The CDR3 loop is CASSPVPTDTQYF. Written as DNA, the CDR3 is TGTGCCAGCAGCCCTGTGCCCACAGATACGCAGTATTTT. The full variable domain, its missing parts supplied by reference TRBV7-9 and TRBJ2-3, is DTGVSQNPRHKITKRGQNVTFRCDPISEHNRLYWYRQTLGQGPEFLTYFQNEAQLEKSRLLSDRFSAERPKGSFSTLEIQRTEQGDSAMYLCASSPVPTDTQYFGPGTRLTVL.